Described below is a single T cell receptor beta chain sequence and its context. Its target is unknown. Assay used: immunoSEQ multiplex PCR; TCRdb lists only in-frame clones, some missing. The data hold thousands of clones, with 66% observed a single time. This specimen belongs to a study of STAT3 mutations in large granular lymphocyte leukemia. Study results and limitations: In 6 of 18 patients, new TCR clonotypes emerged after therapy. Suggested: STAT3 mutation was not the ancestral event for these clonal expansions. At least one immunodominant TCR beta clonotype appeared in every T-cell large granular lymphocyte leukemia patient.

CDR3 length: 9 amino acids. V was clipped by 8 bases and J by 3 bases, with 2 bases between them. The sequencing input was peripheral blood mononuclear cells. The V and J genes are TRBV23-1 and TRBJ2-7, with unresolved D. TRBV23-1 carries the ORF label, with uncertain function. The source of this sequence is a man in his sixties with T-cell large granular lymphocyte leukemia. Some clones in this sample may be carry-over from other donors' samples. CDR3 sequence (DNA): TGCGCCAGCCTCTACGAGCAGTACGTC. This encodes CASLYEQYV.